The entry below gives a single T cell receptor beta chain sequence along with its context. The table lists this clonotype with many counts. Its target antigen remains unknown. No base quality values were provided; no much bigger clone lies one nucleotide off. This specimen belongs to a study of human T cells and chemical hapten exposure (dated by TCRdb to the early 2020s). Context from the whole study: For sensitization, 2% DPC in acetone was applied to a 2 cm by 2 cm area of upper inner arm skin. Weekly therapeutic DPC doses were additionally applied to the scalp of patients throughout the approximately 23-week study period. Patch testing on the upper back used Finn chambers containing 0.01% DPC, with scoring done after 6 days according to International Contact Dermatitis Research Group standards. Alopecia areata with under or over 50% scalp involvement, alopecia totalis and alopecia universalis were represented in the patient cohort, which was mostly female. Libraries were combined into a pool for sequencing, and differences in TCR yield between samples came mainly from small differences in library volumes within the pool. Peripheral blood TCR repertoire changes were tracked in vivo in alopecia patients during primary and secondary sensitization to the hapten diphenylcyclopropenone (DPC). Blood samples were taken from patients before sensitization (week 0) and at 2, 6 and about 24 weeks after DPC sensitization. For TCR sequencing, blood came from 25 to 35 alopecia patients at anywhere from one to four time points (pre-sensitization, 2, 6 and 24 weeks).

The method behind the library was RACE. The sample was run on a NextSeq 500. Library preparation attached unique molecular identifiers to individual cDNA molecules for quantitative, reproducible TCR counting. Both TCR alpha and TCR beta chains were sequenced from each blood RNA sample. Regarding the original processing steps: A median of around 100,000 TCRs per sample was observed, with a range of 23,224 to 690,600. V, J and CDR3 annotation of the TCR reads was carried out using the Decombinator software suite. Every sample was subsampled to the same number of TCRs (28,000) for the PS versus PT1 abundance plots. Expanded TCRs were defined as absent before sensitization and observed at least eight times at the 2-week time point. TCRdb reprocessing: public reads trimmed at Q25 with fastp, clones called with MiXCR, in-frame beta chains kept. Rows merge per CDR3 protein into single entries with the most common DNA and genes. TCRdb's processing, not the authors', yielded these V and J calls. The sample has about 380,000 distinct CDR3 sequences on record, more than 4.5% of them singletons. The ten most abundant clones make up around 2.3% of the sample.

The CDR3 runs 13 residues from the cysteine to the phenylalanine. Only the CDR3 DNA is retained, 39 bases long and in frame from the first base. V is reduced by 0 bases and J by 6 bases, leaving a spacing of 6 bases between them. The germline V gene encodes CDR1 LGHNA and CDR2 YNFKEQ. According to the study, the label for this sample's time point signals: patch test 1, 2 weeks after DPC sensitization. The treatment or condition label for this specimen denotes: therapeutic diphenylcyclopropenone sensitization with weekly scalp DPC. At each patch-test visit, blood was drawn before the patch test was applied. Patients were eligible if aged 18 to 70, diagnosed with alopecia and judged suitable for DPC therapy, and pregnant patients were excluded. Total RNA was isolated from unfractionated whole blood collected in Tempus Blood RNA tubes. What the study reported, not specific to this receptor: Alopecia, a presumed autoimmune disease, was present in all patients, so the immune response of the patients might differ from that of healthy individuals. The number of TCRs above 1 in 1000 frequency did not change with DPC sensitization; there was no evidence of global repertoire structure alterations. After repeated subsampling, the strength of the expansion versus patch-test correlation and the threshold at which it became significant changed. Patch test score correlated positively with the number of PT1 expanded TCRs, reaching significance at thresholds 8, 16 and 32 but not at 4. Compared with pre-sensitization or healthy control sets, expanded TCRs formed significantly more large CDR3 similarity clusters, which is consistent with antigen-driven responses.

This clonotype was obtained from a woman aged 45-65 years with alopecia areata. Some clones in this sample may be carry-over from other donors' samples. The sample consisted of whole blood, taken in connection with sensitization to the hapten diphenylcyclopropenone (DPC). Here the chain combines TRBV4-2 and TRBJ2-1; there is no confident call for the D gene. The CDR3 in this case is CASSQDRSNEQFF. The nucleotide sequence reads TGTGCCAGCAGCCAAGACCGGAGCAATGAGCAGTTCTTC.